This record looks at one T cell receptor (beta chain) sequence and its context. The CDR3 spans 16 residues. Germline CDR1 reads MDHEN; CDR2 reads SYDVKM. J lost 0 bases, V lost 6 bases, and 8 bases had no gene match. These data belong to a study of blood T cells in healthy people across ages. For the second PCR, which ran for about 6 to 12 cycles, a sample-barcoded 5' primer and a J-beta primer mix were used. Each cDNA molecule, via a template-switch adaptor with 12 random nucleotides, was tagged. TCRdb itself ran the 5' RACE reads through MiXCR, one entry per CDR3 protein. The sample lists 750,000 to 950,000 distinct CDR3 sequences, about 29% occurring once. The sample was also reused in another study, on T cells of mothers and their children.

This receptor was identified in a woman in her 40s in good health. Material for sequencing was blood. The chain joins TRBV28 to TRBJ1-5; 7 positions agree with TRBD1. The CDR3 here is CASSGTDPYSNQPQHF. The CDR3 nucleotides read TGTGCCAGCAGCGGGACAGACCCTTATAGCAATCAGCCCCAGCATTTT.